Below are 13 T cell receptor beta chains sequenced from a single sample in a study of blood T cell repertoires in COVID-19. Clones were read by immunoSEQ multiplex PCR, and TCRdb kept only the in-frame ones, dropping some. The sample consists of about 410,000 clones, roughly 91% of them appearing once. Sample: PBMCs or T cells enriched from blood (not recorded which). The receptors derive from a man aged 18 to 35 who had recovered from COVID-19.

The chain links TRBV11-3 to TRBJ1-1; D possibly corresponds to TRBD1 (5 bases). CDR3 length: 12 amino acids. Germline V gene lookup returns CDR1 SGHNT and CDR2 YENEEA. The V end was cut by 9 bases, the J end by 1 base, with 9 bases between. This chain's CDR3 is CARRRGNTEAFF. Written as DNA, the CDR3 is TGTGCCAGGCGGAGGGGGAACACTGAAGCTTTCTTT.

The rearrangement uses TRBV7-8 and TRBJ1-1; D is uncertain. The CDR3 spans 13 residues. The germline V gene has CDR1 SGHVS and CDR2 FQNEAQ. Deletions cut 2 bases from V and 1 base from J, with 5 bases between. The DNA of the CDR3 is TGTGCCAGCAGCTTAAGACAGAACACTGAAGCTTTCTTT. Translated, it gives CASSLRQNTEAFF. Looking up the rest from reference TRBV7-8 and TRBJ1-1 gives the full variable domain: GAGVSQSPRYKVAKRGQDVALRCDPISGHVSLFWYQQALGQGPEFLTYFQNEAQLDKSGLPSDRFFAERPEGSVSTLKIQRTQQEDSAVYLCASSLRQNTEAFFGQGTRLTVV.

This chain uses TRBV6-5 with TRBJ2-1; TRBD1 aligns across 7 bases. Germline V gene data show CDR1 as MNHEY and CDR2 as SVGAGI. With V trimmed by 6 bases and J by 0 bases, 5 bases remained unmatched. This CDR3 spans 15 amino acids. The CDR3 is CASRGQRSSYNEQFF. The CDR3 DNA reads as TGTGCCAGCAGGGGACAGCGTAGCTCCTACAATGAGCAGTTCTTC.

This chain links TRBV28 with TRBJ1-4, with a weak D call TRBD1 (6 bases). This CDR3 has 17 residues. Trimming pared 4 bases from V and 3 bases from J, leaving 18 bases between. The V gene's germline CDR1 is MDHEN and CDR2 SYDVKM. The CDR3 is CASSSGILGAANEKLFF. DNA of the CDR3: TGTGCCAGCAGTTCGGGGATATTGGGGGCTGCTAATGAAAAACTGTTTTTT.

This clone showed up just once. CDR3: CASKGLWRSETQYF. CDR3 bases: TGCGCCAGCAAGGGGCTGTGGCGTTCAGAGACCCAGTACTTC. This chain uses TRBV23-1 with TRBJ2-5; D possibly corresponds to TRBD1 (5 bases). TRBV23-1 is placed among ORFs of uncertain function. V was trimmed by 7 bases and J by 4 bases, leaving 16 bases between them. CDR3 length: 14 residues.

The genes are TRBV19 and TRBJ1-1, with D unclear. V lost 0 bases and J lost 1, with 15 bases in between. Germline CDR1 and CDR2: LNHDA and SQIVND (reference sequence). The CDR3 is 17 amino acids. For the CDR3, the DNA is TGTGCCAGTAGTATAGAAATAGTCCGGGGTAGGAACACTGAAGCTTTCTTT. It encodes CASSIEIVRGRNTEAFF.

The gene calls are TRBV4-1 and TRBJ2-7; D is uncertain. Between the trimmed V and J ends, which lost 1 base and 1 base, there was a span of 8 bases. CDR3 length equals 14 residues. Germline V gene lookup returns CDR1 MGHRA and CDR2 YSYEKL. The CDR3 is CASSQVGRSYEQYF. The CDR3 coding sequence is TGCGCCAGCAGCCAAGTCGGCAGGTCCTACGAGCAGTACTTC.

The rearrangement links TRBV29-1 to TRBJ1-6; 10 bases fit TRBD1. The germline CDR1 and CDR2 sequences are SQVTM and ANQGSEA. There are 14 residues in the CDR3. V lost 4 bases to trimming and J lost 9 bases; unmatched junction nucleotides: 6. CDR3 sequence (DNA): TGCAGCGTTGTCGGGACAGGGGATATTTCACCCCTCCACTTT. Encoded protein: CSVVGTGDISPLHF.

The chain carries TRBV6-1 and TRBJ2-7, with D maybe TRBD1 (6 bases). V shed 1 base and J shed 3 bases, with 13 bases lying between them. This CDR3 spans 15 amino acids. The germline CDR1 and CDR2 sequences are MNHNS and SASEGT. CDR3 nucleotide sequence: TGTGCCAGCAGTGAAGATACAGGGTATCTCTACGAGCAGTACTTC. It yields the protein CASSEDTGYLYEQYF.

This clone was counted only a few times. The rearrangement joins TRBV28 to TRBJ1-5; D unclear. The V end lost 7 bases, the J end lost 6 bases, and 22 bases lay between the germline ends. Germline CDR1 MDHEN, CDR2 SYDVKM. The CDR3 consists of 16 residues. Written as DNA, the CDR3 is TGTGCCAGCACGACTCGCGGGAATCCCGAAAGTCAGCCCCAGCATTTT. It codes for CASTTRGNPESQPQHF. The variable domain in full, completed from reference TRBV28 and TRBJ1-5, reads DVKVTQSSRYLVKRTGEKVFLECVQDMDHENMFWYRQDPGLGLRLIYFSYDVKMKEKGDIPEGYSVSREKKERFSLILESASTNQTSMYLCASTTRGNPESQPQHFGDGTRLSIL.

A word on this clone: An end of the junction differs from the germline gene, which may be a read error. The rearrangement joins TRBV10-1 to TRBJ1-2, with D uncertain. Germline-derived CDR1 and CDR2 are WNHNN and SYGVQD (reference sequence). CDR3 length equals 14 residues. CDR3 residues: CASSESSAQTRPLF. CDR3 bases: TGCGCCAGCAGTGAGTCTTCGGCGCAGACTCGACCCCTCTTC.

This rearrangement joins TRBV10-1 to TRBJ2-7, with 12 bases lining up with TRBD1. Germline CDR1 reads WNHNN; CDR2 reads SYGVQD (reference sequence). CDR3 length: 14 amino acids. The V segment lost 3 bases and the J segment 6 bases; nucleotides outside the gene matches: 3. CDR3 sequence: CASSEGTGGFEQYF. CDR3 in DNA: TGCGCCAGCAGTGAAGGGACAGGGGGCTTCGAGCAGTACTTC.

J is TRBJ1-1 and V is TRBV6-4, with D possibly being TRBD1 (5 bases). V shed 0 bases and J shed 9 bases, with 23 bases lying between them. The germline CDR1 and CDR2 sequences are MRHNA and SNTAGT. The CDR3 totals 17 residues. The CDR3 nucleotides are TGTGCCAGCAGTGACTCGCCATTGATTGGGCGGGGGGTAAAAGCTTTCTTT. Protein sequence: CASSDSPLIGRGVKAFF.